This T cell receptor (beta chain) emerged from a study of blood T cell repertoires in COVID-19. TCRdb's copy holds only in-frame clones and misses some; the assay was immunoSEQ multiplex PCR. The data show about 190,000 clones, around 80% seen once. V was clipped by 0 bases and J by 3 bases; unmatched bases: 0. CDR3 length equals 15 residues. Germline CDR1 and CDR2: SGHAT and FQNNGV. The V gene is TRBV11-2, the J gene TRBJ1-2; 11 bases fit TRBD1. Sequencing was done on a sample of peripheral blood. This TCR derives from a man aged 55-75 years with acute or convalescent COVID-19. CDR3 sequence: CASSLEGQGDYGYTF. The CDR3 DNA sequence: TGTGCCAGCAGCTTAGAGGGACAGGGGGACTATGGCTACACCTTC.